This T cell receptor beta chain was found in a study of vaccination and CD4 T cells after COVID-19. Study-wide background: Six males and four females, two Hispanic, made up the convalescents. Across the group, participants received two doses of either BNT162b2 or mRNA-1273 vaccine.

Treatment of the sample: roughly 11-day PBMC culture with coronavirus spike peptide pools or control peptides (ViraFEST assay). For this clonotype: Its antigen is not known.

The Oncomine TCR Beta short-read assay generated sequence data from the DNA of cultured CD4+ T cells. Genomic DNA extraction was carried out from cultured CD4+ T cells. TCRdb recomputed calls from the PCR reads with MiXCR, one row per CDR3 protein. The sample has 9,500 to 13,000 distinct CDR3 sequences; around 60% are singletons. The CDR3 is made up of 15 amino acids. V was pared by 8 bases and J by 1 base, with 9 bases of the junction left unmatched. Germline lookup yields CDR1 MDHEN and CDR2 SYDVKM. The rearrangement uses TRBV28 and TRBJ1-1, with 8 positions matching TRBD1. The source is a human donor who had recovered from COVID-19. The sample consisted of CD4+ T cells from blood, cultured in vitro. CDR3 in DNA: TGTGCCAGCGGGAGAACCGGGACAGGGAACACTGAAGCTTTCTTT. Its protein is CASGRTGTGNTEAFF. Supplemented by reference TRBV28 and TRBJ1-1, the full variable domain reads DVKVTQSSRYLVKRTGEKVFLECVQDMDHENMFWYRQDPGLGLRLIYFSYDVKMKEKGDIPEGYSVSREKKERFSLILESASTNQTSMYLCASGRTGTGNTEAFFGQGTRLTVV.